Shown below are 8 T cell receptor beta chains from a single sample sequenced in a study of blood T cell repertoires in COVID-19. The protocol was immunoSEQ multiplex PCR, while the TCRdb copy is restricted to in-frame clones and leaves out a portion. The sample carries under 250,000 clones, about 90% recorded once. Input material: peripheral blood. These receptors were taken from a man aged 25 to 40 with COVID-19, enrolled during active disease.

In nucleotides, the CDR3 is TGTGCCAGCATTGCACCTGGGAGCACTGAAGCTTTCTTT. This encodes CASIAPGSTEAFF. V and J are TRBV6-5 and TRBJ1-1; D is unresolved. Trimming took 7 bases from V and 4 from J, leaving 13 bases between them. Per germline, CDR1 MNHEY and CDR2 SVGAGI. The CDR3 runs 13 residues.

The V and J genes are TRBV9 and TRBJ1-3; D uncertain. Looked up from germline, CDR1 is SGDLS and CDR2 is YYNGEE. The CDR3 is 14 residues long. Trimming removed 2 bases from V and 1 base from J, with 7 bases in between. The CDR3 nucleotides read TGTGCCAGCAGCGTGGCCGGGTCTGGAAACACCATATATTTT. This codes for CASSVAGSGNTIYF.

The rearrangement links TRBV5-1 to TRBJ1-5, with 9 nucleotides matching TRBD1. Per germline, CDR1 SGHRS and CDR2 YFSETQ. V shed 3 bases, J shed 6 bases, and the junction held 7 bases outside the gene matches. The CDR3 is 15 amino acids. Here the CDR3 DNA reads TGCGCCAGCAGCTCTGGGACAGGGTCCAGTCAGCCCCAGCATTTT. It encodes CASSSGTGSSQPQHF. The whole variable domain, remainder taken from reference TRBV5-1 and TRBJ1-5, is KAGVTQTPRYLIKTRGQQVTLSCSPISGHRSVSWYQQTPGQGLQFLFEYFSETQRNKGNFPGRFSGRQFSNSRSEMNVSTLELGDSALYLCASSSGTGSSQPQHFGDGTRLSIL.

The chain has TRBV2 and TRBJ1-6; possible D gene TRBD1, 6 bases. This CDR3 spans 15 amino acids. CDR1 SNHLY and CDR2 FYNNEI come from the germline V gene. The V end was cut by 6 bases, the J end by 10 bases, with 19 bases between. The CDR3 is CASSVRTGGGSPLHF. CDR3 nucleotide sequence: TGTGCCAGCAGCGTCCGGACTGGGGGCGGGTCACCCCTCCACTTT.

This clone was detected once. Here the CDR3 DNA reads TGCGCCAGCACTACCGGGGGGGCAACGAACACCGGGGAGCTGTTTTTT. Its protein is CASTTGGATNTGELFF. This sequence joins TRBV5-1 and TRBJ2-2; 8 bases align to TRBD2. The germline V gene encodes CDR1 SGHRS and CDR2 YFSETQ. J was trimmed by 0 bases and V by 6 bases; bases with no gene match: 7. The CDR3 length is 16 residues. Based on the CDR3 plus reference TRBV5-1 and TRBJ2-2, the full variable domain is KAGVTQTPRYLIKTRGQQVTLSCSPISGHRSVSWYQQTPGQGLQFLFEYFSETQRNKGNFPGRFSGRQFSNSRSEMNVSTLELGDSALYLCASTTGGATNTGELFFGEGSRLTVL.

The rearrangement uses TRBV7-3 and TRBJ2-1; TRBD1 is a possible D gene (6 bases). Germline CDR1 is SGHTA and CDR2 is FQGTGA. V dropped 1 base and J dropped 4 bases, with 11 bases sitting between them. The CDR3 sequence is 15 residues long. CDR3 protein: CASSLSGGVYNEQFF. CDR3 sequence (DNA): TGTGCCAGCAGCTTAAGTGGGGGCGTTTACAATGAGCAGTTCTTC. The full variable domain, with the rest looked up from reference TRBV7-3 and TRBJ2-1, is GAGVSQTPSNKVTEKGKYVELRCDPISGHTALYWYRQSLGQGPEFLIYFQGTGAADDSGLPNDRFFAVRPEGSVSTLKIQRTERGDSAVYLCASSLSGGVYNEQFFGPGTRLTVL.

This chain joins TRBV6-4 and TRBJ1-3; TRBD1 aligns across 7 bases. From germline, CDR1 is MRHNA and CDR2 SNTAGT. With V trimmed by 7 bases and J by 0 bases, 9 bases remained unmatched. This CDR3 comprises 16 residues. The CDR3 region has the DNA TGTGCCAGCATGACCGGGACAGTTTACTCTGGAAACACCATATATTTT. Encoded protein: CASMTGTVYSGNTIYF.

The chain uses TRBV6-5 and TRBJ1-2; D is perhaps TRBD1 (5 bases). This CDR3 contains 14 residues. Germline V CDR1 and CDR2: MNHEY, SVGAGI. Trimming left V 2 bases short and J 8 bases short, with 15 bases between. The CDR3 region is CASSYGRGSTGYTF. The CDR3 nucleotides are TGTGCCAGCAGTTACGGGAGGGGCAGTACCGGCTACACCTTC.